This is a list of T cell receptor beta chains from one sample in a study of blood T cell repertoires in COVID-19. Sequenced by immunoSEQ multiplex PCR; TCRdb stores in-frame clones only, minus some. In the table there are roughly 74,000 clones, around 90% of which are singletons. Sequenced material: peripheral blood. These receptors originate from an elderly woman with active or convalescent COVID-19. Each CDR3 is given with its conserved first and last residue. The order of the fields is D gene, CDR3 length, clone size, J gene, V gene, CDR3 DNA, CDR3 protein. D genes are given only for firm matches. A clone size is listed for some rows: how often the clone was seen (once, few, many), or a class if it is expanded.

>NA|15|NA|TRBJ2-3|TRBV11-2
TGTGCCAGCAGCTCGGAGGGGGGGCGAACAGATACGCAGTATTTT
CASSSEGGRTDTQYF
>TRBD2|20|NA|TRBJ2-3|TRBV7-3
TGTGCCAGCAGCTTAAACCCATGGACTAGCGGGAGCGCGAGGACAGATACGCAGTATTTT
CASSLNPWTSGSARTDTQYF
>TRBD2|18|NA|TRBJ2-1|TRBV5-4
TGTGCCAGCAGCTTGGTTCCTAGCGGGGTTGGCTCCTACAATGAGCAGTTCTTC
CASSLVPSGVGSYNEQFF
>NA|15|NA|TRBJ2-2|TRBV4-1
TGCGCCAGCAGCCAAGATCTGAACAGGGCGAGGGAGCTGTTTTTT
CASSQDLNRARELFF
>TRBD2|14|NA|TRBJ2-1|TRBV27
TGTGCCAGCAGCTCTGGGGGGGCCTACAATGAGCAGTTCTTC
CASSSGGAYNEQFF
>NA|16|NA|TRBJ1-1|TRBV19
TGTGCCAGTAGTTACCCTAGGGGGGGCGCATCAGCTGAAGCTTTCTTT
CASSYPRGGASAEAFF
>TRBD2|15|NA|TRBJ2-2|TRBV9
TGTGCCAGCAGCGTCACTAGCGGCAACACCGGGGAGCTGTTTTTT
CASSVTSGNTGELFF
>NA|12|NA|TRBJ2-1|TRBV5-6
TGTGCCAGCAGCTTGAAGACATATGAGCAGTTCTTC
CASSLKTYEQFF
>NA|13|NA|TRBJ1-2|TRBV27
TGTGCCAGCAGTTCCACAACAGGGTTGGGCTACACCTTC
CASSSTTGLGYTF
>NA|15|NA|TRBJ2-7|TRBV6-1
TGTGCCAGCAGTGAAGCGGTAGCGGAGACCTACGAGCAGTACTTC
CASSEAVAETYEQYF
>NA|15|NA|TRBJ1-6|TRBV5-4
TGTGCCAGCAGCTTGGACGGCGAGGGAAGATCACCCCTCCACTTT
CASSLDGEGRSPLHF
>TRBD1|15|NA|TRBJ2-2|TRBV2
TGTGCCAGCAGACCCGGGACAGGGGGCTTCGGGGAGCTGTTTTTT
CASRPGTGGFGELFF
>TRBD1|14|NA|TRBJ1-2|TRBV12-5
TGTGCTAGTGGTCCAGCGGGACAGGCCTATGGCTACACCTTC
CASGPAGQAYGYTF
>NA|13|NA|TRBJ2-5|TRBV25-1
TGTGCCAGCAGTGAATATAAGGGGGAGACCCAGTACTTC
CASSEYKGETQYF
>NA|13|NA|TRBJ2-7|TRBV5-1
TGCGCCAGCAGCCCGGGACTGTTTGGTGAGCAGTACTTC
CASSPGLFGEQYF
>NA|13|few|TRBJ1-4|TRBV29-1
TGCAGCGTTGCAGGGCATACTAATGAAAAACTGTTTTTT
CSVAGHTNEKLFF
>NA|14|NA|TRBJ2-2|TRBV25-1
TGTGCCAGCAAGGGTCGGGGGAACACCGGGGAGCTGTTTTTT
CASKGRGNTGELFF
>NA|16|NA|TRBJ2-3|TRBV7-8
TGTGCCAGCAGCTTAGGTGGACAGCGTAGCACAGATACGCAGTATTTT
CASSLGGQRSTDTQYF
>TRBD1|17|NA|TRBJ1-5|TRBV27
TGTGCCAGCACCCCGGACAGGTTCCCAACAAGCAATCAGCCCCAGCATTTT
CASTPDRFPTSNQPQHF
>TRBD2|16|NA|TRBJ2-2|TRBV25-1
TGTGCCAGCAGTGAAGCGGGACTAGCGGGGTCGCCGGAGCTGTTTTTT
CASSEAGLAGSPELFF
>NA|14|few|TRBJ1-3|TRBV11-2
TGTGCCAGCAGCCAGGACATGTCTTATAACACCATATATTTT
CASSQDMSYNTIYF
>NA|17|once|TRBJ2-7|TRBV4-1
TGCGCCAGCAGCCAGAGCCTCTCAGCGCAAATTCCCTACGAGCAGTACTTC
CASSQSLSAQIPYEQYF
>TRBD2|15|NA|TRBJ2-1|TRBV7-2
TGTGCCAGCAGCTATACTAGCGGGCCCTACAATGAGCAGTTCTTC
CASSYTSGPYNEQFF
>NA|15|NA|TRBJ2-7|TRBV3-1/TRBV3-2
TGTGCCAGCAGCCAAGTGGGGGCGTGGGCGAGCGAGCAGTACTTC
CASSQVGAWASEQYF
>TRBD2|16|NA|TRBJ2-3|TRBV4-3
TGCGCCAGCAGCCAAGATCCTAGCGGGTACACAGATACGCAGTATTTT
CASSQDPSGYTDTQYF
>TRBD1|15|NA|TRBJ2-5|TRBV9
TGTGCCAGCAGCGCAGGACAGGGGGCATGGGAGACCCAGTACTTC
CASSAGQGAWETQYF
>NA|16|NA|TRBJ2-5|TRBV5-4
TGTGCCAGCAGCCCCACTAGGGCTAGCGAGTGGGAGACCCAGTACTTC
CASSPTRASEWETQYF
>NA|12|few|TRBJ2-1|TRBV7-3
TGTGCCAGCAGCCTTACTGGCGGCCCCAAGTTCTTC
CASSLTGGPKFF
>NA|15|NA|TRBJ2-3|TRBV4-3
TGCGCCAGCAGCCAAGGAGCGGGCCGCACAGATACGCAGTATTTT
CASSQGAGRTDTQYF
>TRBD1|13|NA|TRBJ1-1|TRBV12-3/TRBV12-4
TGTGCCAGCAGTTTATGGGACAGGGAGGGAGCTTTCTTT
CASSLWDREGAFF
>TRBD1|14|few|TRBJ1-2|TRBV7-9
TGTGCCAGCAGCTTAGTAGAGGGGGCGGGAGGCTACACCTTC
CASSLVEGAGGYTF
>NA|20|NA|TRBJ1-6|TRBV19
TGTGCCAGTAGTACCTATTTTTATAGCGGGGCCAGCTCCTATAATTCACCCCTCCACTTT
CASSTYFYSGASSYNSPLHF
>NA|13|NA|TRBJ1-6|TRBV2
TGTGCCAGCTGGCGCAGGGGTGACTCACCCCTCCACTTT
CASWRRGDSPLHF
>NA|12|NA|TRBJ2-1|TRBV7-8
TGTGCCAGCAGCGCGGACAGTAATGAGCAGTTCTTC
CASSADSNEQFF
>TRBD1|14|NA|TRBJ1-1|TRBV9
TGTGCCAGCAGCGAGACAGGGGGCCGAGGTGAAGCTTTCTTT
CASSETGGRGEAFF